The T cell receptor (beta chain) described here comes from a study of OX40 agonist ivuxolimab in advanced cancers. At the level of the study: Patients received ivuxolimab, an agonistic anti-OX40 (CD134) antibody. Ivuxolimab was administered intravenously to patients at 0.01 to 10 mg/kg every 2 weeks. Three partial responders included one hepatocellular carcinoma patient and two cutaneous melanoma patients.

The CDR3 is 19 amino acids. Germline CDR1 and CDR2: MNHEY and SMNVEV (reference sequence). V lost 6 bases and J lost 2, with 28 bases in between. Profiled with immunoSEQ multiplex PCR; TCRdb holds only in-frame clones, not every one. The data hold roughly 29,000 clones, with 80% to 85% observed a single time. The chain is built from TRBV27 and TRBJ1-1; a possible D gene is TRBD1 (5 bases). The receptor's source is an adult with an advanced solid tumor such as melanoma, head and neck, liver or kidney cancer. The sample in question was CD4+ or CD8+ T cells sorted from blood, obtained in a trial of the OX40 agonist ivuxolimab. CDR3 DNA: TGTGCCAGCAGCCTCTCGATCGAGGGGCGTGGAGGTTATAACACTGAAGCTTTCTTT. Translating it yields CASSLSIEGRGGYNTEAFF.